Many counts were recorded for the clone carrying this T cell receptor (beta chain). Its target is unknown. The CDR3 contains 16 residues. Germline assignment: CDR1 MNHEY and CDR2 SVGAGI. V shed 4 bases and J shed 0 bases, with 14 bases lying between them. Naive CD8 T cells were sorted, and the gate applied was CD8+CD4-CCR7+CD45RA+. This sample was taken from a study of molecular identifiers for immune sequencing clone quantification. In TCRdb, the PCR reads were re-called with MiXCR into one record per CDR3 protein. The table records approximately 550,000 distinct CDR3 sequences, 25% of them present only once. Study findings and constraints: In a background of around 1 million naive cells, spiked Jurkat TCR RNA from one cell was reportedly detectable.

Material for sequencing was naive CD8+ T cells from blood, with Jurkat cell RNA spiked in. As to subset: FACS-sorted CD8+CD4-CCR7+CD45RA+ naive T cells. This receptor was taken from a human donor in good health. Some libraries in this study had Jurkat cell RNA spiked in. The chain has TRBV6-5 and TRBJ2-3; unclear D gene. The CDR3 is CASSSAHGASTDTQYF. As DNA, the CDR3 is TGTGCCAGCAGTTCCGCGCATGGAGCGAGCACAGATACGCAGTATTTT.